Listed here are 27 T cell receptor beta chains from one sample, sequenced in a study of T cells after yellow fever vaccination. TCRdb reanalysed the 5' RACE reads using MiXCR and keeps one entry per CDR3 protein. The sample lists 550,000 to 750,000 distinct CDR3 sequences; approximately 15% were seen once. Sequenced here: PBMCs, sampled on the day of the yellow fever booster vaccination. The receptors were sampled from a man aged 25-40 years who received the YFV17D yellow fever vaccine.

The V and J genes are TRBV12-3 or TRBV12-4 and TRBJ1-2; the D gene is possibly TRBD1 (6 bases). CDR3 size: 14 residues. V gave up 3 bases and J gave up 4 bases, with 12 bases separating them. CDR3 protein: CASSLGGPGYGYTF. CDR3 nucleotides: TGTGCCAGCAGTTTGGGGGGGCCAGGCTATGGCTACACCTTC.

This clonotype was recorded a few times. J is TRBJ1-3 and V is TRBV12-3 or TRBV12-4; D possibly corresponds to TRBD1 (5 bases). V lost 6 bases and J 0 bases, leaving 18 bases between the germline ends. The CDR3 length is 17 residues. The chain's CDR3 is CASSTTPGPISGNTIYF. CDR3 bases: TGTGCCAGCAGCACTACCCCAGGGCCTATCTCTGGAAACACCATATATTTT.

This clonotype was recorded a few times. The rearrangement uses TRBV5-1 and TRBJ2-5; 7 bases line up with TRBD2. In germline, CDR1 is SGHRS, CDR2 YFSETQ. The ends lost 3 bases at V and 3 bases at J; junction bases unmatched: 11. The CDR3 runs to 16 residues. The DNA for the CDR3 is TGCGCCAGCAGCTGGCAGCCCTCCGGGACTAAAGAGACCCAGTACTTC. It codes for CASSWQPSGTKETQYF. The variable domain in full, completed from reference TRBV5-1 and TRBJ2-5, reads KAGVTQTPRYLIKTRGQQVTLSCSPISGHRSVSWYQQTPGQGLQFLFEYFSETQRNKGNFPGRFSGRQFSNSRSEMNVSTLELGDSALYLCASSWQPSGTKETQYFGPGTRLLVL.

This clonotype was observed a handful of times. CDR3 sequence reads: CASETHAGDTQYF. CDR3 coding DNA: TGTGCCAGCGAAACGCACGCAGGGGATACGCAGTATTTT. V gene TRBV12-3 or TRBV12-4 combines with J gene TRBJ2-3, with D possibly being TRBD1 (5 bases). This CDR3 spans 13 amino acids. V was clipped by 8 bases and J by 6 bases, with 15 bases between them.

The rearrangement joins TRBV20-1 to TRBJ2-6, with 9 bases aligning to TRBD2. Unmatched junction bases numbered 7, after V lost 1 base and J lost 0 bases. Germline V CDR1 and CDR2: DFQATT, SNEGSKA (reference sequence). The CDR3 spans 18 residues. The CDR3: CSARVPTSGTSGANVLTF. The CDR3 DNA is TGCAGTGCTAGAGTCCCGACTAGCGGCACCTCTGGGGCCAACGTCCTGACTTTC.

The chain combines TRBV5-4 with TRBJ2-1; TRBD1 might be the D (5 bases). Germline-derived CDR1 and CDR2 are SGHNT and YYREEE (reference sequence). The CDR3 covers 14 residues. The V and J ends lost 2 bases and 9 bases respectively, with 15 bases between them. The CDR3 DNA follows: TGTGCCAGCAGCTTCTCGCTAGGGGCGCGTGAGCAGTTCTTC. This translates into CASSFSLGAREQFF.

The chain links TRBV28 to TRBJ2-1; 9 nucleotides line up with TRBD2. The length of the CDR3 is 15 residues. CDR1 is MDHEN, CDR2 SYDVKM, per germline. Germline trimming cut 1 base from V and 6 bases from J; bases unmatched to any gene: 4. The CDR3 here is CASSLLGLAINEQFF. The DNA for the CDR3 is TGTGCCAGCAGTTTATTAGGACTAGCGATCAATGAGCAGTTCTTC.

The chain carries TRBV9 and TRBJ2-5; D unclear. V gave up 4 bases and J gave up 4 bases, with 20 bases separating them. The CDR3 runs 16 residues. Germline V gives CDR1 SGDLS, CDR2 YYNGEE. The CDR3 here is CASSSDTSSGRETQYF. CDR3 nucleotide sequence: TGTGCCAGCAGCTCTGACACCTCTAGTGGTAGAGAGACCCAGTACTTC.

The J gene is TRBJ1-1, the V gene TRBV18; 12 bases agree with TRBD1. Germline CDR1 and CDR2: KGHSH and LQKENI. With 4 bases clipped from V and 7 bases from J, the junction kept 7 bases outside the gene matches. The CDR3 totals 15 residues. The CDR3 reads CASSLPGQGAVEAFF. DNA for the CDR3: TGTGCCAGCTCACTCCCGGGACAGGGGGCTGTTGAAGCTTTCTTT.

V gene TRBV7-2 combines with J gene TRBJ2-1; D gene unclear. CDR1 SGHTA and CDR2 FQGNSA come from the germline V gene. The CDR3 consists of 15 residues. V lost 1 base and J lost 2, with 9 bases in between. The DNA for the CDR3 is TGTGCCAGCAGCTTAGGGCCGGTCCCCTACAATGAGCAGTTCTTC. Translating it yields CASSLGPVPYNEQFF. The full variable domain, completed using reference TRBV7-2 and TRBJ2-1, is GAGVSQSPSNKVTEKGKDVELRCDPISGHTALYWYRQSLGQGLEFLIYFQGNSAPDKSGLPSDRFSAERTGGSVSTLTIQRTQQEDSAVYLCASSLGPVPYNEQFFGPGTRLTVL.

This clonotype was found a few times. The rearrangement links TRBV9 to TRBJ2-3, with 7 bases fitting TRBD1. V lost 4 bases, J lost 3 bases, and 11 bases stayed unmatched. The CDR3 is 16 amino acids. The germline V gene encodes CDR1 SGDLS and CDR2 YYNGEE. DNA of the CDR3: TGTGCCAGCAGCTCAAAGGGGGCAATGGGAACAGATACGCAGTATTTT. It is translated as CASSSKGAMGTDTQYF. Filled out from reference TRBV9 and TRBJ2-3, the complete variable domain reads DSGVTQTPKHLITATGQRVTLRCSPRSGDLSVYWYQQSLDQGLQFLIQYYNGEERAKGNILERFSAQQFPDLHSELNLSSLELGDSALYFCASSSKGAMGTDTQYFGPGTRLTVL.

In this sample, this clonotype turned up a few times. This sequence joins TRBV27 and TRBJ2-1, with 7 bases matching TRBD1. CDR1 MNHEY and CDR2 SMNVEV come from the germline V gene (reference sequence). The CDR3 length is 16 residues. The ends lost 6 bases at V and 5 bases at J; junction bases unmatched: 13. CDR3 sequence: CASSRTGIPVNNEQFF. CDR3 nucleotides: TGTGCCAGCAGCCGGACAGGCATCCCGGTCAACAATGAGCAGTTCTTC.

This clonotype came up a few times. The chain combines TRBV5-1 with TRBJ2-4; D remains ambiguous. Germline CDR1 SGHRS, CDR2 YFSETQ. The CDR3 runs to 14 residues. Trimming left V 4 bases short and J 5 bases short, with 13 bases between. Written as DNA, the CDR3 is TGCGCCAGCAGCCTTGACACTGGGGAAAACATTCAGTACTTC. Translated: CASSLDTGENIQYF.

The chain has TRBV4-3 and TRBJ2-1; D ambiguous. Germline CDR1 LGHNA, CDR2 YSLEER. This CDR3 comprises 15 residues. V lost 1 base to trimming and J lost 4 bases, with 11 bases between them. As DNA, the CDR3 is TGCGCCAGCAGCCAAGTTGATGACGAATACAATGAGCAGTTCTTC. This gives the protein CASSQVDDEYNEQFF.

CDR3 sequence: CASSQDGGSGELFF. The CDR3 bases are TGCGCCAGCAGCCAAGATGGGGGGTCCGGGGAGCTGTTTTTT. This chain uses TRBV4-3 with TRBJ2-2, with D possibly TRBD2 on 6 matching bases. Deletions cut 0 bases from V and 6 bases from J, with 8 bases between. The germline V gene has CDR1 LGHNA and CDR2 YSLEER. The CDR3 extends over 14 amino acids.

The chain joins TRBV12-3 or TRBV12-4 to TRBJ2-3; no definite D call. The V end lost 2 bases, the J end lost 5 bases, and 11 bases lay between the germline ends. The CDR3 is made up of 14 amino acids. In DNA, the CDR3 is TGTGCCAGCAGTTTAAGGCAGGCGATAGATACGCAGTATTTT. Translation gives CASSLRQAIDTQYF.

The chain recombines TRBV6-2 or TRBV6-3 with TRBJ2-7; TRBD1 matches at 8 bases. V shed 5 bases, J shed 6 bases, and the junction held 15 bases outside the gene matches. The germline CDR1 and CDR2 sequences are MNHEY and SVGEGT. This CDR3 comprises 16 residues. This CDR3 reads CASSPERGTGSREQYF. The CDR3 DNA follows: TGTGCCAGCAGTCCCGAACGAGGGACAGGTAGCCGCGAGCAGTACTTC.

The chain recombines TRBV12-3 or TRBV12-4 with TRBJ1-1; D call uncertain. The CDR3 extends over 13 amino acids. The V gene lost 5 bases and the J gene lost 1 base, with 8 bases spanning the gap. CDR3 DNA sequence: TGTGCCAGCAGTCCTCACACGAACACTGAAGCTTTCTTT. Translating gives CASSPHTNTEAFF.

This clonotype was observed a handful of times. This chain uses TRBV11-2 with TRBJ2-1, with 7 bases aligning to TRBD2. V lost 4 bases, J lost 6 bases, and 6 bases stayed unmatched. CDR1 and CDR2 (germline): SGHAT, FQNNGV. This CDR3 has 14 residues. CDR3 bases: TGTGCCAGCAGCTCAAGGACTAGTGTCAATGAGCAGTTCTTC. Translated, it gives CASSSRTSVNEQFF.

This clonotype has more than one count but fewer than ten. The chain has TRBV6-2 or TRBV6-3 and TRBJ2-3; possibly TRBD2 for D (6 bases). Germline lookup yields CDR1 MNHEY and CDR2 SVGEGT. This CDR3 has 14 residues. Trimming cost V 3 bases and J 3 bases, with 10 bases left between them. Written as DNA, the CDR3 is TGTGCCAGCAGTTATAGTGGGACTACAGATACGCAGTATTTT. Amino acids: CASSYSGTTDTQYF.

The chain carries TRBV20-1 and TRBJ2-1, with 9 bases identical to TRBD2. This CDR3 contains 19 residues. Germline V gene lookup returns CDR1 DFQATT and CDR2 SNEGSKA (reference sequence). J gave up 7 bases and V 0 bases, and 19 bases lay outside the gene matches. CDR3 sequence reads: CSARDLEGFSGSLRNEQFF. In nucleotides, the CDR3 is TGCAGTGCTAGAGATCTTGAGGGTTTTAGCGGGAGTCTGAGGAATGAGCAGTTCTTC.

The chain has TRBV27 and TRBJ2-3; possibly TRBD1 for D (5 bases). CDR3 length: 11 amino acids. The germline V gene has CDR1 MNHEY and CDR2 SMNVEV (reference sequence). Trimming removed 8 bases at V and 5 bases at J, with 8 bases between. The CDR3 protein is CASGAGDTQYF. CDR3 bases: TGTGCCAGCGGGGCAGGAGATACGCAGTATTTT.

This clonotype has a handful of counts. The chain couples TRBV5-5 to TRBJ2-5, with 7 bases fitting TRBD1. After removal of 1 base from V and 2 bases from J, the junction contained 8 bases not matched to a gene. The CDR3 consists of 16 residues. Germline loops: CDR1 SGHKS, CDR2 YYEKEE (reference sequence). The CDR3 nucleotides are TGTGCCAGCAGCTTGCGACTCTGGGACAGACAAGAGACCCAGTACTTC. This gives the protein CASSLRLWDRQETQYF.

The rearrangement links TRBV2 to TRBJ2-2; D not certain. V lost 3 bases, J lost 0 bases, and 17 bases lay in between. CDR1 is SNHLY and CDR2 is FYNNEI in the germline V gene. The CDR3 totals 18 residues. As DNA, the CDR3 is TGTGCCAGCAGTGATTTATTCCTTTTTAGTGCGAACACCGGGGAGCTGTTTTTT. It codes for CASSDLFLFSANTGELFF.

The chain is built from TRBV20-1 and TRBJ2-5; D is uncertain. Germline V lookup: CDR1 DFQATT, CDR2 SNEGSKA (reference sequence). There are 14 residues in the CDR3. Between the trimmed V and J ends, which lost 5 bases and 5 bases, there was a span of 18 bases. For the CDR3, the DNA is TGCAGTGCTTCCCCTCTCCTACGGCACGAGACCCAGTACTTC. This sequence encodes CSASPLLRHETQYF.

This clonotype was observed a handful of times. The chain joins TRBV3-1 to TRBJ1-1, with 7 bases lining up with TRBD1. This CDR3 spans 14 amino acids. J gave up 6 bases and V 2 bases, and 6 bases lay outside the gene matches. CDR1 and CDR2 (germline): LGHDT, YNNKEL (reference sequence). The DNA for the CDR3 is TGTGCCAGCAGCCAAAGCGGCGGGACAGCTGAAGCTTTCTTT. Amino acid sequence: CASSQSGGTAEAFF.

CDR3 residues: CSGMTSGRLYEQYF. CDR3 bases: TGCAGTGGGATGACTAGCGGGAGACTCTACGAGCAGTACTTC. The genes are TRBV20-1 and TRBJ2-7; TRBD2 matches 12 bases. CDR1 and CDR2 from the germline V gene are DFQATT and SNEGSKA (reference sequence). This CDR3 comprises 14 residues. Germline trimming cut 7 bases from V and 3 bases from J; bases unmatched to any gene: 7.